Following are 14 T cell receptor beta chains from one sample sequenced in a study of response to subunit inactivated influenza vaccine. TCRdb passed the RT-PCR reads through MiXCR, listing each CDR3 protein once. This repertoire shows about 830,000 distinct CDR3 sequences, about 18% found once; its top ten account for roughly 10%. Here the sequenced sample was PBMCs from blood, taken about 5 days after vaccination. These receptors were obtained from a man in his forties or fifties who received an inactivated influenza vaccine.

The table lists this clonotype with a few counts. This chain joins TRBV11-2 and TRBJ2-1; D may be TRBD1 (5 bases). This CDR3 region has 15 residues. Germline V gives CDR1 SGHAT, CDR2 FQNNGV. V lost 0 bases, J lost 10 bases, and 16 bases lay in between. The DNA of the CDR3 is TGTGCCAGCAGCTTAGAGCCTACCGCTGGGGCAGAGCAGTTCTTC. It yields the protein CASSLEPTAGAEQFF.

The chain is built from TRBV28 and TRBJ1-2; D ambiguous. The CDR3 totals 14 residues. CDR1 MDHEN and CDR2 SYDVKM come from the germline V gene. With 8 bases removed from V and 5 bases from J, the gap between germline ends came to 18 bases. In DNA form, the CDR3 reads TGTGCCAGCGGACCCGGGTCCGTTCGATATGGCTACACCTTC. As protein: CASGPGSVRYGYTF.

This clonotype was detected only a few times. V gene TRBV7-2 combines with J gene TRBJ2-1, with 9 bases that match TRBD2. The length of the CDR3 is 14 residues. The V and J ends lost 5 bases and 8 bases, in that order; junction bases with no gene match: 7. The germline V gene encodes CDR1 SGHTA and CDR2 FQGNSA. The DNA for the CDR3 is TGTGCCAGCAGCCGTGGACTAGCGAGCGATGAGCAGTTCTTC. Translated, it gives CASSRGLASDEQFF.

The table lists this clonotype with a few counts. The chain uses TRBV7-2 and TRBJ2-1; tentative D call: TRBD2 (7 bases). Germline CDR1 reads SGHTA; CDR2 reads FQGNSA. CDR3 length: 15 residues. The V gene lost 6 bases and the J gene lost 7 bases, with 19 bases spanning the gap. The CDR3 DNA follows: TGTGCCAGCAGGATGAAGGGGGGGCCCACAAATGAGCAGTTCTTC. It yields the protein CASRMKGGPTNEQFF.

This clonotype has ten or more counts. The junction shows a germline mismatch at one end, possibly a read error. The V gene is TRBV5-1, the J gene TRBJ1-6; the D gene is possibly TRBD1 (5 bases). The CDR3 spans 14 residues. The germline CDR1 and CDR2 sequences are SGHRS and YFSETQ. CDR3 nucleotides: TGTGCCAGCAGTTTGGGGCAGGGCGGTTCACCCCTCCACTTT. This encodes CASSLGQGGSPLHF.

As DNA, the CDR3 is TGCAGCGTTTTCGTCCGGGACAGGGGGACCTACGAGCAGTACTTC. Encoded protein: CSVFVRDRGTYEQYF. V usage is TRBV29-1 and J usage is TRBJ2-7; 11 nucleotides line up with TRBD1. The V segment lost 5 bases and the J segment 2 bases; nucleotides outside the gene matches: 8. The germline V gene encodes CDR1 SQVTM and CDR2 ANQGSEA. CDR3 size: 15 residues.

The CDR3 loop is CASSLGYREVPEAFF. CDR3 in DNA: TGTGCCAGCAGCTTAGGTTACAGGGAAGTTCCTGAAGCTTTCTTT. V gene TRBV7-9 combines with J gene TRBJ1-1, with D maybe TRBD1 (6 bases). CDR1 is SEHNR, CDR2 FQNEAQ, per germline (reference sequence). The CDR3 runs 15 residues. Trimming shortened V by 1 base and J by 6 bases, and 15 bases separated the two germline ends.

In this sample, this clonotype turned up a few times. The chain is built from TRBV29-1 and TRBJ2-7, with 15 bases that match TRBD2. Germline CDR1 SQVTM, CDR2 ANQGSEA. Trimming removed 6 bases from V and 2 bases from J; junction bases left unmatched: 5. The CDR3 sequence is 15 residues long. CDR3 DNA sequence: TGCAGCGTGGGGACTAGCGGGAGGCCGCCCTACGAGCAGTACTTC. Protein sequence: CSVGTSGRPPYEQYF.

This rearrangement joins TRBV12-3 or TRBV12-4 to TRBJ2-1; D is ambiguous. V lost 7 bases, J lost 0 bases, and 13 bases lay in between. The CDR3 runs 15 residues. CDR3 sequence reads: CASIRRFSSYNEQFF. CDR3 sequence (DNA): TGTGCCAGCATTCGCCGATTTAGCTCCTACAATGAGCAGTTCTTC.

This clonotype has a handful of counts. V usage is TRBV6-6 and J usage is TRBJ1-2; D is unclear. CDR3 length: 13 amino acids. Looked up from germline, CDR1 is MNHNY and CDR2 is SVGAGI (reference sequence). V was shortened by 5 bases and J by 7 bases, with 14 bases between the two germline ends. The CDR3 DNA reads TGTGCCAGCAGTCTCAGCGGGCAAGGTGGCTACACCTTC. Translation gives CASSLSGQGGYTF.

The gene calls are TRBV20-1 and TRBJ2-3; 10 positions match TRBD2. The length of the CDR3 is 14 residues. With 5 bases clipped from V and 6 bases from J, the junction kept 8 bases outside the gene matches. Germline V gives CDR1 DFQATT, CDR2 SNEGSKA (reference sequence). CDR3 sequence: CSALQRGGLDTQYF. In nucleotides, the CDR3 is TGCAGTGCTTTACAGCGGGGGGGGCTTGATACGCAGTATTTT.

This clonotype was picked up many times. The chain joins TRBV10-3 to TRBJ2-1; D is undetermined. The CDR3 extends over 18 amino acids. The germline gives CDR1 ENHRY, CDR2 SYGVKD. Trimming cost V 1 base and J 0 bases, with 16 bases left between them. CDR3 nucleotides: TGTGCCATCAGTGAGTTCACACCGATAGAAAGCTCCTACAATGAGCAGTTCTTC. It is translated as CAISEFTPIESSYNEQFF.

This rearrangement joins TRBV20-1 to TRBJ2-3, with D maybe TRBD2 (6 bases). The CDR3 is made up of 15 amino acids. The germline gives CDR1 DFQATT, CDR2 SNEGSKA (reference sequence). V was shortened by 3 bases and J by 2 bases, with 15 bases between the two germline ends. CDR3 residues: CSASAVTRNTDTQYF. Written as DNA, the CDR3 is TGCAGTGCTAGTGCTGTGACTAGAAACACAGATACGCAGTATTTT.

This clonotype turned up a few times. DNA for the CDR3: TGCAGTGCTAGAGACCTCTTAACGGGAGGGCCCGCCTACAATGAGCAGTTCTTC. Translated, it gives CSARDLLTGGPAYNEQFF. The chain is built from TRBV20-1 and TRBJ2-1; 8 bases fit TRBD2. J gave up 2 bases and V 0 bases, and 12 bases lay outside the gene matches. Germline lookup yields CDR1 DFQATT and CDR2 SNEGSKA (reference sequence). CDR3 length: 18 amino acids.